This T cell receptor (beta chain) was sequenced for a study of CXCR3-negative and CXCR3-positive naive CD8 T cells. Study context: The total count of TRB reads reached 110 million to 150 million, and each library contributed about 1.5 +/- 0.3 million. Whole-study findings and limits: Naive cells that were CXCR3-negative or CXCR3-positive used TRBV-TRBJ genes alike, while memory cells diverged.

Sorts that each held 300,000 cells were run in triplicate for every CD8+ T cell subset. Phenotypically, naive CD8+ T cells corresponded to CD45RO-CCR7+CD27+CD95-. This clonotype is called medium-sized based on its frequency. Antigen specificity is unknown. The study made its TRB cDNA libraries by 5' RACE, adding UMI labels. TCRdb reprocessed the 5' RACE reads, with one entry per CDR3 protein and no DNA. This sample's clone table lists 7,500 to 9,500 distinct CDR3 sequences. Sequenced sample: naive CXCR3- CD8+ T cells from blood. This sample's subset: CD45RO-CCR7+CD27+CD95- naive CD8+ T cells lacking CXCR3 (TNR3-). The source is a human donor in good health. Some clones in this sample may be carry-over from other donors' samples.

The CDR3: CASSLGHLGNQPQHF. This chain connects TRBV12-3 or TRBV12-4 to TRBJ1-5. This CDR3 spans 15 amino acids.